The T cell receptor (beta chain) described here comes from a study of T cell repertoires in cytomegalovirus infection. Study summary: Recently described HLA-C-restricted plus well-studied HLA-B-restricted CMV epitopes were used. Public TCR beta signatures were indicative of both CMV infection and a matching HLA type.

There are a few counts of this clonotype. Its specificity is not known. MiXCR, run by TCRdb on the reads, gives a single entry per CDR3 protein. This table has approximately 1,000,000 distinct CDR3 sequences, around 31% appearing once. Study outcomes and limitations: The study found HLA-C-restricted CMV-specific TCR beta clonotypes dominating the ex vivo response. The cumulative frequency of public TCR beta families identified carriers of CMV plus the relevant HLA.

The TCR was taken from a human donor in good health (CMV status not recorded). Some clones in this sample may be carry-over from other donors' samples. Here the sequenced sample was cultured CD8+ T cells from PBMCs, taken from culture after CMV antigen stimulation.

CDR3 region: CASSQEGGEVSSYNEQFF. The CDR3 DNA reads as TGCGCCAGCAGCCAAGAAGGTGGGGAAGTGAGCTCCTACAATGAGCAGTTCTTC. The J gene is TRBJ2-1, the V gene TRBV4-1; no definite D call. Germline V gene data show CDR1 as MGHRA and CDR2 as YSYEKL. There are 18 residues in the CDR3. Trimming pared 0 bases from V and 0 bases from J, leaving 15 bases between.